The source of this TCR beta chain is a study of CD4 T cells in relation to SARS-CoV-2 and coronaviruses. As for the study in general: Controls used an HIV-1 Nef peptide pool or no peptide.

The length of the CDR3 is 16 residues. Germline V CDR1 and CDR2: SGHTA, FQGTGA. Trimming cost V 3 bases and J 1 base; bases outside gene matches: 7. Unexposed donor CD4+ T cells date from 2011-2018, before the COVID-19 pandemic. Isolation of CD4+ T cells took place after approximately 10 days in culture. PBMCs were plated at fewer than 2.5 million per well in IL-2-containing medium. The table came from immunoSEQ multiplex PCR; TCRdb's copy has only in-frame clones and leaves some out. The table records 25,000 to 30,000 clones, about three quarters of them present only once. About this clone: The antigen is undetermined.

The origin of this receptor is a human donor in good health. Sample: CD4+ T cells from PBMCs, cultured in vitro. The J gene is TRBJ1-1, the V gene TRBV7-3, with 8 bases that match TRBD1. The CDR3 DNA follows: TGTGCCAGCAGCTTGTCAGGGGGCGCGGGGAACACTGAAGCTTTCTTT. It specifies CASSLSGGAGNTEAFF.